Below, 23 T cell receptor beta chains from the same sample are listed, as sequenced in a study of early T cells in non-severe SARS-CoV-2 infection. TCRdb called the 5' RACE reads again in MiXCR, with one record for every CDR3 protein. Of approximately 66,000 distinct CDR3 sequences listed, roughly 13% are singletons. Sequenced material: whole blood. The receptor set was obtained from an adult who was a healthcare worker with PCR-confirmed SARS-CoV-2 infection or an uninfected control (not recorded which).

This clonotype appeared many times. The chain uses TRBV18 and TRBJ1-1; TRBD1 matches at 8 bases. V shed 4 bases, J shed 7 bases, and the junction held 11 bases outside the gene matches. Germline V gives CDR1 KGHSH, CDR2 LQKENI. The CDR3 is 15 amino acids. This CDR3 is CASSLRQGRSDEAFF. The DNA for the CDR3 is TGTGCCAGCTCACTAAGACAGGGGAGGTCGGATGAAGCTTTCTTT. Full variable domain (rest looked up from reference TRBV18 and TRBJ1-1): NAGVMQNPRHLVRRRGQEARLRCSPMKGHSHVYWYRQLPEEGLKFMVYLQKENIIDESGMPKERFSAEFPKEGPSILRIQQVVRGDSAAYFCASSLRQGRSDEAFFGQGTRLTVV.

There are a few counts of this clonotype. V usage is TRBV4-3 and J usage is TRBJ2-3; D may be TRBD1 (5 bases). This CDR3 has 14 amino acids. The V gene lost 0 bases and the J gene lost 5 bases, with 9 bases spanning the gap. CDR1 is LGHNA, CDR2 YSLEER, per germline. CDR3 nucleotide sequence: TGCGCCAGCAGCCAAGATAGGGGCCAAGATACGCAGTATTTT. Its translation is CASSQDRGQDTQYF.

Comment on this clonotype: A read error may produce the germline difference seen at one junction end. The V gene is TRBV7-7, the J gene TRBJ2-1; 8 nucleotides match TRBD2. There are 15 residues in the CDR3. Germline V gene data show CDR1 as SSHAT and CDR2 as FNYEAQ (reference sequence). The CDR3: CASSPGLAMPYEQFF. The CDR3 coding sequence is TGTGCTAGCAGCCCAGGACTAGCAATGCCCTATGAGCAGTTCTTC.

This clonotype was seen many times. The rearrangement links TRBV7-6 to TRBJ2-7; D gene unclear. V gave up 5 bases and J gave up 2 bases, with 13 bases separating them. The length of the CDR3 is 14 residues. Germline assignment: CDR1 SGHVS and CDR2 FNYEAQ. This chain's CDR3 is CASSPEDGPYEQYF. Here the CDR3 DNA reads TGTGCCAGCAGCCCCGAGGACGGTCCCTACGAGCAGTACTTC. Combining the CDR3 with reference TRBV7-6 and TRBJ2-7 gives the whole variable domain GAGVSQSPRYKVTKRGQDVALRCDPISGHVSLYWYRQALGQGPEFLTYFNYEAQQDKSGLPNDRFSAERPEGSISTLTIQRTEQRDSAMYRCASSPEDGPYEQYFGPGTRLTVT.

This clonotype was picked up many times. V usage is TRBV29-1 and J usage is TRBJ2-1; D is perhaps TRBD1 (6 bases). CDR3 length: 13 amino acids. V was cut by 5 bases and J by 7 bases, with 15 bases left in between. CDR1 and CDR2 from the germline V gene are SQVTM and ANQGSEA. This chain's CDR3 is CSVSRDTLNEQFF. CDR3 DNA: TGCAGCGTTAGCCGGGACACTCTGAATGAGCAGTTCTTC.

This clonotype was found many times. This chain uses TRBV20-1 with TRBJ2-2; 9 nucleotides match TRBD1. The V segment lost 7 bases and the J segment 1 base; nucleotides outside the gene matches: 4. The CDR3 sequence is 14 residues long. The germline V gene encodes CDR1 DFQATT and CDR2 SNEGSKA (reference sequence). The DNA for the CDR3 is TGCAGTGTACGGGGACAGGGGAACACCGGGGAGCTGTTTTTT. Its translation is CSVRGQGNTGELFF.

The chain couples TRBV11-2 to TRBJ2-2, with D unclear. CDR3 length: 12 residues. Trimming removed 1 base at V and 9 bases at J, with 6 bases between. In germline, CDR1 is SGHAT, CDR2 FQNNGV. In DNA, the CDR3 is TGTGCCAGCAGCTTAGGGTCCCGGGAGCTGTTTTTT. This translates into CASSLGSRELFF.

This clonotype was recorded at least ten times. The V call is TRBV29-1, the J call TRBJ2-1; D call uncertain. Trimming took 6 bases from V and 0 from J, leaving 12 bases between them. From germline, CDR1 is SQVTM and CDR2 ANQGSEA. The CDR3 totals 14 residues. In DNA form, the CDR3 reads TGCAGCGTAAAAGGGCACCGCTCCTACAATGAGCAGTTCTTC. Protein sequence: CSVKGHRSYNEQFF.

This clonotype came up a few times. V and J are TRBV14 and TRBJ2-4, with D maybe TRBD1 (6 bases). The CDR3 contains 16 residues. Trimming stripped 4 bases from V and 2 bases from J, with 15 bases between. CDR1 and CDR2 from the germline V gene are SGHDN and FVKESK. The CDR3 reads CASSPRGIGSKNIQYF. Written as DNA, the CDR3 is TGTGCCAGCAGCCCCAGGGGAATCGGGTCCAAAAACATTCAGTACTTC.

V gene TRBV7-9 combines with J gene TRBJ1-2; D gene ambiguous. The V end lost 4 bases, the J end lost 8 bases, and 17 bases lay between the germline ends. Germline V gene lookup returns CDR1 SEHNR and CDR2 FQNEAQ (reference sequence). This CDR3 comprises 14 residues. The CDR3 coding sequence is TGTGCCAGCAGCTACGAACTGACAACTGGGGGCTACACCTTC. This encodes CASSYELTTGGYTF. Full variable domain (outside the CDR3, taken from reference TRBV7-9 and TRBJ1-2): DTGVSQNPRHKITKRGQNVTFRCDPISEHNRLYWYRQTLGQGPEFLTYFQNEAQLEKSRLLSDRFSAERPKGSFSTLEIQRTEQGDSAMYLCASSYELTTGGYTFGSGTRLTVV.

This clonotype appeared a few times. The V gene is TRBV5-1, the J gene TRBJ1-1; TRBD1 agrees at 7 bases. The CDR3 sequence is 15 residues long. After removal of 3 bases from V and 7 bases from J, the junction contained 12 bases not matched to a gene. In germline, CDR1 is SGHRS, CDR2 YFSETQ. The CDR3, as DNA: TGCGCCAGCAGCTGGGGAGAACAGGGGATCTATGAAGCTTTCTTT. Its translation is CASSWGEQGIYEAFF.

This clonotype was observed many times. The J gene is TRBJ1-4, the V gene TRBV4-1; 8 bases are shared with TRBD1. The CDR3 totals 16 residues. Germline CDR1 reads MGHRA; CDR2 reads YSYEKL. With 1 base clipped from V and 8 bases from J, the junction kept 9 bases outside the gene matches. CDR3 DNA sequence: TGCGCCAGCAGCCAAGCCCCGGGACAGGCTCAGGAAAAACTGTTTTTT. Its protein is CASSQAPGQAQEKLFF.

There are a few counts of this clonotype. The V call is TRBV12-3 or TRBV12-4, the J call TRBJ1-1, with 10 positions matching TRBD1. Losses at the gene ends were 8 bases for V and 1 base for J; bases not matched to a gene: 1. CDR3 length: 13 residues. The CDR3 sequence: CASGQGENTEAFF. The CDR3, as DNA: TGTGCCAGCGGACAGGGGGAGAACACTGAAGCTTTCTTT.

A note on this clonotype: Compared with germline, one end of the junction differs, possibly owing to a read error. The CDR3 region has the DNA TGCAATGCTTCCGGACTAGCGGGGCCCTACGAGCAGTACTTC. Translation gives CNASGLAGPYEQYF. V is TRBV20-1 and J is TRBJ2-7; TRBD2 agrees at 12 bases. The CDR3 spans 14 residues. The germline V gene encodes CDR1 DFQATT and CDR2 SNEGSKA (reference sequence).

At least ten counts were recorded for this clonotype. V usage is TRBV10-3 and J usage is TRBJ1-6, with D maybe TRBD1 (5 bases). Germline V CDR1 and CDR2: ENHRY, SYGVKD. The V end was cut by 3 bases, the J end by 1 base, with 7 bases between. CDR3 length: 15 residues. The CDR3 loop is CAISDGGSYNSPLHF. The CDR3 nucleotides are TGTGCCATCAGTGACGGGGGTTCCTATAATTCACCCCTCCACTTT.

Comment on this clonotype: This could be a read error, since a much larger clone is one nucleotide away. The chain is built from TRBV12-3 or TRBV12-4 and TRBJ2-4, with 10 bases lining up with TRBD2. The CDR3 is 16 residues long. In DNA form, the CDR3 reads TGTGCCAGCAGTGTAGCGGGGGGTAGGGCCGAAAACATTCAGTACTTC. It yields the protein CASSVAGGRAENIQYF.

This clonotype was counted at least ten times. The CDR3 DNA reads TGTGCCAGCAGCTTGAGGACCGAATATAATTCACCCCTCCACTTT. Protein product: CASSLRTEYNSPLHF. J is TRBJ1-6 and V is TRBV7-8; D is unclear. Germline values: CDR1 SGHVS, CDR2 FQNEAQ. CDR3 length: 15 residues. V was pared by 3 bases and J by 4 bases, with 10 bases between.

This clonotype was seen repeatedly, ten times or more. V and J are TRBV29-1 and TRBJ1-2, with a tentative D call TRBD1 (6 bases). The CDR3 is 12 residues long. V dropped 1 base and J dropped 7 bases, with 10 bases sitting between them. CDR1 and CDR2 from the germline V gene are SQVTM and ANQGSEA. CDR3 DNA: TGCAGCGTTGAAGTAACAGGGACTGGCTACACCTTC. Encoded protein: CSVEVTGTGYTF.

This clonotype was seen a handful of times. The CDR3 DNA reads as TGCGCCAGCAGCCAGAATACAGGGGTCGGGCAGCCCCAGCATTTT. Translation: CASSQNTGVGQPQHF. The chain recombines TRBV4-1 with TRBJ1-5, with 7 positions matching TRBD1. The V segment lost 3 bases and the J segment 7 bases; nucleotides outside the gene matches: 9. This CDR3 has 15 amino acids. CDR1 and CDR2 from the germline V gene are MGHRA and YSYEKL.

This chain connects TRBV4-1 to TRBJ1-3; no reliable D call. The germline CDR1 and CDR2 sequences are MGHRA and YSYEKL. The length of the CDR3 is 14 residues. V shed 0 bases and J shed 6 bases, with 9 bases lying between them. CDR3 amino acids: CASSQELYENTIYF. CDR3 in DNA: TGCGCCAGCAGCCAAGAGTTGTATGAAAACACCATATATTTT.

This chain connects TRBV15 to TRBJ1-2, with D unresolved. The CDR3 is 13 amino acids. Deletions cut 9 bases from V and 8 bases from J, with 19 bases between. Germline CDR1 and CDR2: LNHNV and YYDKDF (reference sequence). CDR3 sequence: CATGPKAVRGYTF. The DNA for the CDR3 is TGTGCCACGGGTCCGAAGGCCGTGAGGGGCTACACCTTC.

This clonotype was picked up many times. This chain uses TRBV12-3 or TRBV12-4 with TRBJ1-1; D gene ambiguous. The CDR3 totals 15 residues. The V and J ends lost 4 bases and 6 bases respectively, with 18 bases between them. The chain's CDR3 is CASSSRPSDKAEAFF. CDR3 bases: TGTGCCAGCAGTTCGAGGCCCTCCGATAAGGCTGAAGCTTTCTTT.

The CDR3 loop is CASSLGQFEQYF. The CDR3 nucleotides read TGTGCCAGCAGTTTGGGACAGTTCGAGCAGTACTTC. This chain joins TRBV28 and TRBJ2-7; 7 nucleotides line up with TRBD1. The CDR3 has 12 amino acids. The ends lost 3 bases at V and 6 bases at J; junction bases unmatched: 2. Germline CDR1 and CDR2: MDHEN and SYDVKM.